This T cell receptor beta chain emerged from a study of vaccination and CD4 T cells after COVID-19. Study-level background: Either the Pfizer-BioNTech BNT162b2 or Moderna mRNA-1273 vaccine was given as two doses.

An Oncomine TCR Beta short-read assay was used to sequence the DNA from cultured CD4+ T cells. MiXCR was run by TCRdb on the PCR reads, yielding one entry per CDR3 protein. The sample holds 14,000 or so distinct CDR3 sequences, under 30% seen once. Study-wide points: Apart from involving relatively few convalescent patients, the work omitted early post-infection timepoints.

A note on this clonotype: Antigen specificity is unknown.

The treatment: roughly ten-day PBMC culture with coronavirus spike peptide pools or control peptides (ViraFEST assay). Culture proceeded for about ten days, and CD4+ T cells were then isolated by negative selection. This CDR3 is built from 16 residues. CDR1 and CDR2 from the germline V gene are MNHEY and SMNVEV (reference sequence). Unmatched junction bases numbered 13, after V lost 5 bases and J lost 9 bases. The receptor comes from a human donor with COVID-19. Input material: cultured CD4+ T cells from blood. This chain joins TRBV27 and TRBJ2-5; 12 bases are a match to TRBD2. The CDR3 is CASSPRTSGAPSAQYF. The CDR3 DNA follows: TGTGCCAGCAGTCCGAGGACTAGCGGGGCACCCAGTGCCCAGTACTTC.